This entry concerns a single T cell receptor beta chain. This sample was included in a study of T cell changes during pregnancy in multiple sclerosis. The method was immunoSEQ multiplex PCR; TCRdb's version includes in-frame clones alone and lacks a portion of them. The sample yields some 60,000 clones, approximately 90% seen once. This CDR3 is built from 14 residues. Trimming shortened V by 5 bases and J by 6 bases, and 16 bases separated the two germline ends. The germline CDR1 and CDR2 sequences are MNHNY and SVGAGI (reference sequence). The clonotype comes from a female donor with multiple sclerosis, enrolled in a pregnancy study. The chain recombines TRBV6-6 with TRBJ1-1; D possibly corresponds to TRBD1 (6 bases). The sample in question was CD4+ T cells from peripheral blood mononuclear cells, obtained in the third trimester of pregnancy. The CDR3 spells CASSATGMRAEAFF. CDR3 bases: TGTGCCAGCAGTGCCACAGGGATGAGGGCTGAAGCTTTCTTT.